This TCR beta chain was sequenced in a study of graft-versus-host responses after intestinal transplantation. The study's findings and limits: Within allografts, high graft-versus-host to host-versus-graft clonal ratios were seen among patients with graft-donor T cell macrochimerism. The authors found GvH clones in recipient marrow, some appearing first in ileum or blood.

A note on this clone: The antigen is not known.

Sequencing was performed with immunoSEQ multiplex PCR; in TCRdb, only in-frame clones are kept and a portion is missing. The table shows more than 70,000 clones, with roughly 80% occurring only once. Trimming removed 4 bases at V and 6 bases at J, with 12 bases between. This CDR3 has 13 amino acids. Germline-derived CDR1 and CDR2 are KGHSH and LQKENI. The source was unstimulated CD4+ T cells sorted from spleen or lymph node cells, collected before intestinal transplant. The clonotype comes from a human donor who received an intestinal transplant. The chain is built from TRBV18 and TRBJ1-2; D is unresolved. The CDR3 loop reads CASSRGKAHGYTF. CDR3 DNA: TGTGCCAGCTCACGCGGTAAGGCCCATGGCTACACCTTC.